These 27 T cell receptor beta chains originate from one sample sequenced in a study of Graves' ophthalmopathy and Graves' hyperthyroidism. Researchers took RNA transcripts and amplified TCR beta CDR3 regions from them. HTBI-primed RT-PCR formed the first round, and a multiplex PCR formed the second. TCRdb re-called the multiplex PCR reads through MiXCR, storing one row per CDR3 protein. The sample records about 740,000 distinct CDR3 sequences, approximately 40% being singletons. Sample: peripheral blood. Source of these receptors: an adult man with Graves' ophthalmopathy.

The rearrangement uses TRBV29-1 and TRBJ1-1, with D perhaps TRBD1 (6 bases). The CDR3 is 13 residues long. Germline V gene lookup returns CDR1 SQVTM and CDR2 ANQGSEA. Trimming cost V 7 bases and J 4 bases, with 16 bases left between them. The chain's CDR3 is CSAGAGDLTEAFF. As DNA, the CDR3 is TGCAGCGCGGGGGCAGGGGATCTCACTGAAGCTTTCTTT.

The rearrangement joins TRBV12-3 or TRBV12-4 to TRBJ2-7, with 9 nucleotides matching TRBD1. The CDR3 runs 15 residues. V shed 5 bases, J shed 5 bases, and the junction held 10 bases outside the gene matches. The CDR3 loop is CASSPMTGGIDEQYF. The CDR3 nucleotides are TGTGCCAGCAGTCCCATGACAGGGGGTATTGACGAGCAGTACTTC.

This clonotype was seen more than once but under ten times. The junction departs from the called germline gene at one end, perhaps through a read error. The CDR3 loop is CASSHPGGRGYTF. CDR3 sequence (DNA): TGTGCCAGCAGTCATCCAGGCGGTCGTGGCTACACCTTC. The chain carries TRBV10-3 and TRBJ1-2; D is unresolved. The CDR3 covers 13 residues. Germline CDR1 is ENHRY and CDR2 is SYGVKD.

This clonotype was found once. The CDR3 carries no conserved terminal phenylalanine or tryptophan, so it likely arises from a read error. V and J are TRBV11-2 and TRBJ2-5; D may be TRBD1 (6 bases). The germline gives CDR1 SGHAT, CDR2 FQNNGV. The CDR3 covers 15 residues. Deletions cut 4 bases from V and 5 bases from J, with 17 bases between. The CDR3 protein is CASSSTGLPGETQYC. CDR3 nucleotides: TGTGCCAGCAGCTCTACAGGGCTACCGGGGGAGACCCAGTACTGC.

This clonotype was seen more than once but under ten times. The chain carries TRBV11-2 and TRBJ2-5, with TRBD2 identical over 7 bases. The CDR3 contains 15 residues. From germline, CDR1 is SGHAT and CDR2 FQNNGV. The V gene end was trimmed by 5 bases and the J gene end by 0 bases; junction bases not matched to a gene: 6. CDR3 residues: CASSRSGVNQETQYF. The DNA of the CDR3 is TGTGCCAGCAGCCGCAGCGGGGTAAACCAAGAGACCCAGTACTTC.

This clonotype was recorded at least ten times. As DNA, the CDR3 is TGTGCCAGCAGCTTAGGGACAGGAACTAACTATGGCTACACCTTC. This codes for CASSLGTGTNYGYTF. The chain joins TRBV9 to TRBJ1-2; 8 bases are shared with TRBD1. Germline V gives CDR1 SGDLS, CDR2 YYNGEE. J was trimmed by 0 bases and V by 4 bases; bases with no gene match: 5. The CDR3 runs to 15 residues.

Regarding this clonotype: It may be a read error: a sequence one base away is much more abundant. This is likely a read error, given that the CDR3 carries no conserved phenylalanine or tryptophan at its end. The chain employs TRBV19 and TRBJ1-4; D gene ambiguous. The germline V gene has CDR1 LNHDA and CDR2 SQIVND (reference sequence). V dropped 7 bases and J dropped 0 bases, with 9 bases sitting between them. The CDR3 contains 14 residues. The CDR3 loop is CASNGGATNEKLFS. In DNA, the CDR3 is TGTGCCAGTAACGGAGGTGCAACTAATGAAAAACTGTTTTCT.

Worth noting for this clonotype: Mismatch with germline at one junction end may stem from a read error. The J gene is TRBJ2-7, the V gene TRBV25-1; D not resolved. The better agreement between TRBJ2-1 and the DNA end casts doubt on the J call. The CDR3 has 13 amino acids. Germline loops: CDR1 MGHDK, CDR2 SYGVNS. This CDR3 is CASSQVNQYEQFF. The CDR3 nucleotides read TGCGCCAGCAGCCAAGTAAATCAGTACGAGCAGTTCTTC.

Ten or more counts support this clonotype. The gene calls are TRBV11-2 and TRBJ2-5, with D perhaps TRBD1 or TRBD2 (5 bases each). CDR1 SGHAT and CDR2 FQNNGV come from the germline V gene. CDR3 size: 14 residues. Deletions cut 8 bases from V and 5 bases from J, with 18 bases between. The CDR3 here is CASLPWDHRETQYF. The CDR3 DNA is TGTGCCAGCCTCCCGTGGGACCATAGGGAGACCCAGTACTTC. Looking up the rest from reference TRBV11-2 and TRBJ2-5 gives the full variable domain: EAGVAQSPRYKIIEKRQSVAFWCNPISGHATLYWYQQILGQGPKLLIQFQNNGVVDDSQLPKDRFSAERLKGVDSTLKIQPAKLEDSAVYLCASLPWDHRETQYFGPGTRLLVL.

The chain carries TRBV4-3 and TRBJ1-1; D is unclear. This CDR3 has 18 residues. V was trimmed by 3 bases and J by 1 base, leaving 21 bases between them. Germline V lookup: CDR1 LGHNA, CDR2 YSLEER. The CDR3 region has the DNA TGCGCCAGCAGCCATTCTCGGGAATTACGCCCCGCGAACACTGAAGCTTTCTTT. Translating gives CASSHSRELRPANTEAFF.

The CDR3: CASSELGQQETQYF. For the CDR3, the DNA is TGTGCCAGCAGTGAACTGGGACAACAAGAGACCCAGTACTTC. The rearrangement joins TRBV6-1 to TRBJ2-5; D is perhaps TRBD1 (6 bases). The V end was cut by 2 bases, the J end by 2 bases, with 9 bases between. The CDR3 has 14 amino acids. Germline values: CDR1 MNHNS, CDR2 SASEGT.

There are many counts of this clonotype. V is TRBV12-3 or TRBV12-4 and J is TRBJ2-1; D is unresolved. V dropped 0 bases and J dropped 9 bases, with 9 bases sitting between them. CDR3 size: 13 residues. Written as DNA, the CDR3 is TGTGCCAGCAGTTTAGCCCCGGATGGTGAGCAGTTCTTC. Residues: CASSLAPDGEQFF.

This clonotype was seen a few times. The chain couples TRBV6-2 or TRBV6-3 to TRBJ1-5; no clear D gene. CDR1 is MNHEY, CDR2 SVGEGT, per germline. Trimming stripped 2 bases from V and 1 base from J, with 9 bases between. The length of the CDR3 is 15 residues. The CDR3 coding sequence is TGTGCCAGCAGTTACGTGGGCCCGAGCAATCAGCCCCAGCATTTT. Translation gives CASSYVGPSNQPQHF.

Ten or more counts support this clonotype. The chain employs TRBV7-9 and TRBJ1-2; D is perhaps TRBD1 (6 bases). V was trimmed by 5 bases and J by 4 bases, leaving 8 bases between them. The germline V gene encodes CDR1 SEHNR and CDR2 FQNEAQ (reference sequence). The CDR3 is 12 amino acids. The CDR3 DNA follows: TGTGCCAGCAGCCAGGGGCCCTATGGCTACACCTTC. It translates to CASSQGPYGYTF.

In this sample, this clonotype turned up many times. This may come from a read error, since a much larger clone is one base off. The chain carries TRBV7-9 and TRBJ1-1, with 8 positions matching TRBD1. CDR1 is SEHNR and CDR2 is FQNEAQ in the germline V gene (reference sequence). CDR3 length: 13 amino acids. Trimming removed 3 bases from V and 4 bases from J; junction bases left unmatched: 1. CDR3 coding DNA: TGTGCCAGCAGCTTTGGACAGGGCACTGAAGCTTTCTTT. It encodes CASSFGQGTEAFF.

Ten or more counts support this clonotype. The chain is built from TRBV11-2 and TRBJ1-5; D is undetermined. Germline lookup yields CDR1 SGHAT and CDR2 FQNNGV. The CDR3 runs 13 residues. Trimming stripped 0 bases from V and 6 bases from J, with 6 bases between. The chain's CDR3 is CASSLDQSQPQHF. DNA of the CDR3: TGTGCCAGCAGCTTAGATCAAAGTCAGCCCCAGCATTTT.

The rearrangement links TRBV20-1 to TRBJ2-6; the D gene is possibly TRBD2 (6 bases). V was trimmed by 1 base and J by 1 base, leaving 8 bases between them. The CDR3 contains 15 residues. Germline lookup yields CDR1 DFQATT and CDR2 SNEGSKA (reference sequence). This chain's CDR3 is CSARGGVSGANVLTF. CDR3 nucleotides: TGCAGTGCTAGAGGCGGGGTATCTGGGGCCAACGTCCTGACTTTC.

Turning to this clonotype: At one end the junction does not follow the germline gene, possibly because of a read error. CDR3 amino acids: CASSQDPSGRGYGYTF. CDR3 DNA: TGCGCCAGCAGCCAAGATCCTTCGGGTCGTGGCTATGGCTACACCTTC. The chain has TRBV13 and TRBJ1-2, with D uncertain. CDR3 length: 16 amino acids. Per germline, CDR1 PRHDT and CDR2 FYEKMQ (reference sequence).

Here the CDR3 reads CASSRKPGQDEKLFF. CDR3 bases: TGTGCCAGCAGCCGAAAACCGGGACAGGATGAAAAACTGTTTTTT. The rearrangement uses TRBV14 and TRBJ1-4, with 8 bases identical to TRBD1. V was pared by 4 bases and J by 6 bases, with 7 bases of the junction left unmatched. Germline assignment: CDR1 SGHDN and CDR2 FVKESK. The length of the CDR3 is 15 residues.

Ten or more counts support this clonotype. The chain has TRBV29-1 and TRBJ1-1, with TRBD1 identical over 8 bases. Per germline, CDR1 SQVTM and CDR2 ANQGSEA. The CDR3 is 13 residues long. J gave up 4 bases and V 6 bases, and 7 bases lay outside the gene matches. CDR3 DNA: TGCAGCGTAGCCGACAGGGGTGGCACTGAAGCTTTCTTT. Translating it yields CSVADRGGTEAFF. The variable domain in full, completed from reference TRBV29-1 and TRBJ1-1, reads SAVISQKPSRDICQRGTSLTIQCQVDSQVTMMFWYRQQPGQSLTLIATANQGSEATYESGFVIDKFPISRPNLTFSTLTVSNMSPEDSSIYLCSVADRGGTEAFFGQGTRLTVV.

This clonotype came up once. The chain has TRBV6-1 and TRBJ2-5, with no clear D. CDR3 length: 12 amino acids. In germline, CDR1 is MNHNS, CDR2 SASEGT. V was shortened by 4 bases and J by 5 bases, with 8 bases between the two germline ends. CDR3 loop: CASSVMGETQYF. CDR3 bases: TGTGCCAGCAGTGTAATGGGGGAGACCCAGTACTTC.

This clonotype was seen more than once but under ten times. This chain uses TRBV7-2 with TRBJ1-4, with D possibly TRBD1 on 5 matching bases. CDR3 length: 15 residues. CDR1 and CDR2 from the germline V gene are SGHTA and FQGNSA. Between the trimmed V and J ends, which lost 0 bases and 8 bases, there was a span of 13 bases. This chain's CDR3 is CASSLARGNLEKLFF. CDR3 nucleotides: TGTGCCAGCAGCTTAGCAAGGGGAAACTTAGAAAAACTGTTTTTT.

The V call is TRBV7-9, the J call TRBJ2-7; possibly TRBD2 for D (5 bases). The CDR3 totals 15 residues. The V and J ends lost 8 bases and 4 bases respectively, with 21 bases between them. From germline, CDR1 is SEHNR and CDR2 FQNEAQ (reference sequence). CDR3: CASSYEGLQTYEQYF. DNA for the CDR3: TGTGCCAGCTCCTATGAGGGTCTCCAAACATACGAGCAGTACTTC.

V is TRBV29-1 and J is TRBJ1-1, with no clear D. The ends were cut back, 7 bases at V and 7 bases at J, with 13 bases in the middle. The CDR3 runs 11 residues. Germline loops: CDR1 SQVTM, CDR2 ANQGSEA. The chain's CDR3 is CSGGRTNEAFF. Here the CDR3 DNA reads TGCAGCGGCGGGCGGACTAATGAAGCTTTCTTT.

The V and J genes are TRBV6-5 and TRBJ1-2; D remains ambiguous. The CDR3 contains 13 residues. Trimming took off 6 bases at V and 4 bases at J, with 12 bases between the two ends. The germline gives CDR1 MNHEY, CDR2 SVGAGI. The CDR3 here is CASSPYISYGYTF. The CDR3 DNA reads as TGTGCCAGCAGCCCTTACATAAGCTATGGCTACACCTTC.

Remarks on this clonotype: The junction shows a germline mismatch at one end, possibly a read error. The rearrangement links TRBV9 to TRBJ1-6, with 7 bases that match TRBD1. The CDR3 consists of 15 residues. The germline V gene has CDR1 SGDLS and CDR2 YYNGEE. CDR3 nucleotides: TGTGCCGGCAGCGCCACGACAGGGAATAATCCACCCCTCCACTTT. This codes for CAGSATTGNNPPLHF.

V gene TRBV24-1 combines with J gene TRBJ1-5, with 10 nucleotides matching TRBD1. Germline V CDR1 and CDR2: KGHDR, SFDVKD. Trimming removed 11 bases from V and 4 bases from J; junction bases left unmatched: 16. CDR3 length: 17 residues. The CDR3 reads CASRSGGTGAVNQPQHF. CDR3 nucleotide sequence: TGTGCCAGCCGTTCGGGGGGGACAGGGGCGGTGAATCAGCCCCAGCATTTT.